These 30 T cell receptor beta chains came from one sample sequenced in a study of regulatory T cells in long-lasting Graves disease. Arm-PCR of CDR3 regions with iRepertoire HTBI primers generated TCR beta libraries. TCRdb reprocessed the multiplex PCR reads with MiXCR, giving one entry per CDR3 protein. The sample carries 700,000 or so distinct CDR3 sequences, 30% recorded once. As to time point: persistent/refractory GD, antithyroid drugs over 5 years with positive TRAb. From RNA extracted from PBMCs, the TCR library was made. Specimen: peripheral blood mononuclear cells (PBMCs), collected when the disease was refractory, from a patient treated with antithyroid drugs. These TCRs come from a female donor with Graves disease.

This clonotype was recorded a few times. J is TRBJ1-2 and V is TRBV25-1; the match to TRBD1 covers 8 bases. The CDR3 runs 14 residues. V lost 2 bases to trimming and J lost 7 bases; unmatched junction nucleotides: 6. Germline assignment: CDR1 MGHDK and CDR2 SYGVNS. The DNA for the CDR3 is TGTGCCAGCAGTGAAGGACAGGGAGTTGTTGGCTACACCTTC. Amino acid sequence: CASSEGQGVVGYTF.

This clonotype was observed a handful of times. The chain employs TRBV5-1 and TRBJ1-2, with 7 bases matching TRBD1. The CDR3 consists of 15 residues. CDR1 and CDR2 from the germline V gene are SGHRS and YFSETQ. The junction had 2 bases not matched to a gene; V was cut back by 0 bases and J by 0 bases. The chain's CDR3 is CASSLVQGANYGYTF. The CDR3 nucleotides read TGCGCCAGCAGCTTGGTTCAGGGGGCTAACTATGGCTACACCTTC. The full variable domain, completed using reference TRBV5-1 and TRBJ1-2, is KAGVTQTPRYLIKTRGQQVTLSCSPISGHRSVSWYQQTPGQGLQFLFEYFSETQRNKGNFPGRFSGRQFSNSRSEMNVSTLELGDSALYLCASSLVQGANYGYTFGSGTRLTVV.

The J gene is TRBJ2-1, the V gene TRBV6-1; D is uncertain. This CDR3 is 11 amino acids long. V was shortened by 4 bases and J by 7 bases, with 5 bases between the two germline ends. The V gene's germline CDR1 is MNHNS and CDR2 SASEGT. The DNA of the CDR3 is TGTGCCAGCAGTGTACGGAATGAGCAGTTCTTC. Translating it yields CASSVRNEQFF.

This clonotype came up a few times. The chain links TRBV6-1 to TRBJ2-7; TRBD1 is a possible D gene (5 bases). Trimming left V 6 bases short and J 0 bases short, with 15 bases between. CDR1 MNHNS and CDR2 SASEGT come from the germline V gene. The CDR3 loop spans 15 amino acids. CDR3 sequence reads: CASRKDTLSSYEQYF. As DNA, the CDR3 is TGTGCCAGCAGGAAGGACACCCTGAGCTCCTACGAGCAGTACTTC.

The V and J genes are TRBV6-1 and TRBJ2-7, with TRBD2 matching 16 bases. The J call may be faulty, since TRBJ2-5 better matches the DNA end. The CDR3 covers 17 residues. CDR1 is MNHNS, CDR2 SASEGT, per germline. The CDR3 DNA reads TGTGCCAGCAGTGAGCCGGGACTAGCGGGAGGGAGGGAGACCCAGTACTTC. It codes for CASSEPGLAGGRETQYF.

The chain couples TRBV27 to TRBJ2-7, with a weak D call TRBD1 (5 bases). Germline V gene data show CDR1 as MNHEY and CDR2 as SMNVEV (reference sequence). The CDR3 is 13 residues long. Trimming removed 8 bases at V and 3 bases at J, with 14 bases between. In DNA form, the CDR3 reads TGTGCCAGCGGCTACAGGCTCAACTACGAGCAGTACTTC. It is translated as CASGYRLNYEQYF.

The chain employs TRBV6-5 and TRBJ2-7; the match to TRBD1 covers 7 bases. Germline V gives CDR1 MNHEY, CDR2 SVGAGI. The CDR3 runs 14 residues. After removal of 1 base from V and 6 bases from J, the junction contained 6 bases not matched to a gene. Written as DNA, the CDR3 is TGTGCCAGCAGTTACTTCCCGACAGGGACCGAGCAGTACTTC. This sequence encodes CASSYFPTGTEQYF.

The chain recombines TRBV19 with TRBJ2-7; tentatively, D is TRBD1 or TRBD2 (5 bases each). Germline V gene data show CDR1 as LNHDA and CDR2 as SQIVND (reference sequence). V was pared by 6 bases and J by 0 bases, with 12 bases between. This CDR3 has 14 amino acids. CDR3 DNA: TGTGCCAGTAGAAGGGAGACAGACTCCTACGAGCAGTACTTC. Translation gives CASRRETDSYEQYF.

This clonotype was counted many times. The V gene is TRBV27, the J gene TRBJ2-5; 9 bases match TRBD1. J lost 7 bases, V lost 6 bases, and 24 bases had no gene match. This CDR3 region has 19 residues. CDR1 is MNHEY, CDR2 SMNVEV, per germline (reference sequence). CDR3 loop: CASRDRGPPQRPRVGTQYF. The CDR3 DNA sequence: TGTGCCAGCAGGGACAGGGGACCCCCGCAGCGCCCCCGAGTAGGGACCCAGTACTTC.

This clonotype was seen only a few times. The rearrangement uses TRBV20-1 and TRBJ2-7, with D unresolved. Germline CDR1 is DFQATT and CDR2 is SNEGSKA (reference sequence). The germline V and J ends were trimmed by 6 bases and 3 bases, with 21 bases remaining between them. This CDR3 contains 15 residues. The CDR3, as DNA: TGCAGTGCCGCCTCGCTATTGTTGGCCAGCTACGAGCAGTACTTC. It is translated as CSAASLLLASYEQYF.

As to this clonotype: Mismatch with germline at one junction end may stem from a read error. CDR3 coding DNA: TGTGCCAGCAGTGAAAACTCAGGCTCCTACGAGCAGTGCTTC. It translates to CASSENSGSYEQCF. The chain combines TRBV2 with TRBJ2-5; no clear D gene. In germline, CDR1 is SNHLY, CDR2 FYNNEI. The CDR3 loop spans 14 amino acids.

This clonotype was seen at least ten times. The chain links TRBV19 to TRBJ2-7, with D perhaps being TRBD1 or TRBD2 (5 bases each). The CDR3 is 14 residues long. The germline V gene has CDR1 LNHDA and CDR2 SQIVND (reference sequence). The V gene lost 3 bases and the J gene lost 2 bases, with 11 bases spanning the gap. The CDR3 loop is CASSIRRGAYEQYF. CDR3 nucleotides: TGTGCCAGTAGTATCCGTAGAGGGGCCTACGAGCAGTACTTC.

The V gene is TRBV20-1, the J gene TRBJ2-7; 9 nucleotides align to TRBD2. With 0 bases clipped from V and 2 bases from J, the junction kept 20 bases outside the gene matches. This CDR3 region has 20 residues. The germline V gene encodes CDR1 DFQATT and CDR2 SNEGSKA (reference sequence). For the CDR3, the DNA is TGCAGTGCTAGAGATCCCCTCGCGAATGGCGGGAGGGGGACAACCTACGAGCAGTACTTC. Translation gives CSARDPLANGGRGTTYEQYF.

The chain uses TRBV11-2 and TRBJ1-1; D is undetermined. CDR3 size: 11 residues. The germline gives CDR1 SGHAT, CDR2 FQNNGV. The germline V and J ends were trimmed by 5 bases and 8 bases, with 9 bases remaining between them. This CDR3 reads CASSVASEAFF. Written as DNA, the CDR3 is TGTGCCAGCAGCGTTGCCTCCGAAGCTTTCTTT.

As regards this clonotype: The likely explanation is a read error, given a far larger clone one base away. This chain connects TRBV6-5 to TRBJ2-1, with a weak D call TRBD1 (5 bases). V lost 0 bases and J 10 bases, leaving 19 bases between the germline ends. Per the germline V gene, CDR1 is MNHEY and CDR2 is SVGAGI. This CDR3 has 16 residues. Here the CDR3 reads CASSYSGFQGNYEQFF. The DNA for the CDR3 is TGTGCCAGCAGTTACTCGGGGTTTCAGGGTAACTACGAGCAGTTCTTC.

This clonotype was seen repeatedly, ten times or more. The chain joins TRBV11-2 to TRBJ1-5; 9 bases match TRBD1. The CDR3 contains 17 residues. CDR1 is SGHAT, CDR2 FQNNGV, per germline. J lost 1 base, V lost 3 bases, and 7 bases had no gene match. The CDR3 DNA is TGTGCCAGCAGCTTGGGACAGGGAGTTGGGAGCAATCAGCCCCAGCATTTT. Protein product: CASSLGQGVGSNQPQHF. The full variable domain, rest sourced from reference TRBV11-2 and TRBJ1-5, is EAGVAQSPRYKIIEKRQSVAFWCNPISGHATLYWYQQILGQGPKLLIQFQNNGVVDDSQLPKDRFSAERLKGVDSTLKIQPAKLEDSAVYLCASSLGQGVGSNQPQHFGDGTRLSIL.

The chain links TRBV24-1 to TRBJ1-1; no clear D gene. The germline V gene has CDR1 KGHDR and CDR2 SFDVKD. The germline V and J ends were trimmed by 6 bases and 0 bases, with 7 bases remaining between them. CDR3 length: 13 amino acids. In DNA form, the CDR3 reads TGTGCCACCAGTTCGCGGATGAACACTGAAGCTTTCTTT. It yields the protein CATSSRMNTEAFF.

This clonotype was picked up many times. The V call is TRBV2, the J call TRBJ1-1; D is perhaps TRBD1 (6 bases). The CDR3 runs to 12 residues. V was clipped by 4 bases and J by 9 bases, with 12 bases between them. The V gene's germline CDR1 is SNHLY and CDR2 FYNNEI. This CDR3 is CASSGYGQQAFF. The CDR3 coding sequence is TGTGCCAGCAGTGGGTACGGACAGCAAGCTTTCTTT.

This clonotype was picked up many times. The rearrangement uses TRBV2 and TRBJ2-7; TRBD1 aligns across 9 bases. The CDR3 contains 15 residues. Germline V gene sequence: CDR1 SNHLY, CDR2 FYNNEI. The V and J ends lost 2 bases and 1 base, in that order; junction bases with no gene match: 3. CDR3 amino acids: CASSEKTGGSYEQYF. For the CDR3, the DNA is TGTGCCAGCAGTGAAAAGACAGGGGGATCCTACGAGCAGTACTTC.

V is TRBV11-2 and J is TRBJ2-7; tentatively, D is TRBD2 (5 bases). Germline V gene lookup returns CDR1 SGHAT and CDR2 FQNNGV. V was pared by 2 bases and J by 3 bases, with 8 bases between. The CDR3 loop spans 13 amino acids. This chain's CDR3 is CASSLFRDYEQYF. CDR3 sequence (DNA): TGTGCCAGCAGCTTATTTCGGGACTACGAGCAGTACTTC.

In this sample, this clonotype turned up a few times. The rearrangement joins TRBV7-9 to TRBJ2-2; possibly TRBD1 for D (6 bases). This CDR3 spans 15 amino acids. The V gene's germline CDR1 is SEHNR and CDR2 FQNEAQ (reference sequence). V lost 2 bases and J 8 bases, leaving 15 bases between the germline ends. CDR3 bases: TGTGCCAGCAGCTTAAACAACAGGGCGAGAGGGGAGCTGTTTTTT. Amino acids: CASSLNNRARGELFF.

The rearrangement links TRBV30 to TRBJ2-7; D not certain. Trimming took 0 bases from V and 5 from J, leaving 5 bases between them. The CDR3 length is 11 residues. In germline, CDR1 is GTSNPN, CDR2 SVGIG (reference sequence). For the CDR3, the DNA is TGTGCCTGGAGTGTCGAGGACGAGCAGTACTTC. It specifies CAWSVEDEQYF.

This clonotype was detected a few times. The chain carries TRBV7-2 and TRBJ2-7; 7 bases fit TRBD2. The CDR3 loop spans 16 amino acids. V shed 5 bases, J shed 0 bases, and the junction held 10 bases outside the gene matches. CDR1 SGHTA and CDR2 FQGNSA come from the germline V gene. The CDR3 reads CASSAAGDGYSYEQYF. Here the CDR3 DNA reads TGTGCCAGCAGCGCCGCGGGGGACGGATACTCCTACGAGCAGTACTTC.

V and J are TRBV27 and TRBJ2-1; 12 bases agree with TRBD2. V dropped 4 bases and J dropped 4; count of bases not matched to a gene: 8. The length of the CDR3 is 17 residues. Germline assignment: CDR1 MNHEY and CDR2 SMNVEV (reference sequence). The CDR3 DNA follows: TGTGCCAGCAGTTCCAGACTAGCGGGAGAGCATTACAATGAGCAGTTCTTC. Amino acid sequence: CASSSRLAGEHYNEQFF.

This clonotype was seen only a few times. The V gene is TRBV9, the J gene TRBJ1-3; D remains ambiguous. V was shortened by 3 bases and J by 2 bases, with 9 bases between the two germline ends. Germline loops: CDR1 SGDLS, CDR2 YYNGEE. The CDR3 is 14 amino acids. The CDR3, as DNA: TGTGCCAGCAGCGCGCGGGGAACTGGAAACACCATATATTTT. Protein sequence: CASSARGTGNTIYF.

The J gene is TRBJ2-2, the V gene TRBV5-1; 12 bases agree with TRBD2. This CDR3 has 18 amino acids. Germline CDR1 reads SGHRS; CDR2 reads YFSETQ. The J segment lost 0 bases and the V segment lost 0 bases, leaving 3 bases of the junction unmatched. The CDR3 loop reads CASSLGGLAGSNTGELFF. The DNA of the CDR3 is TGCGCCAGCAGCTTGGGTGGACTAGCGGGATCGAACACCGGGGAGCTGTTTTTT.

Comments on this clonotype: One end of the junction does not line up with germline, which may come from a read error. The V call is TRBV6-2 or TRBV6-3, the J call TRBJ1-1; TRBD1 might be the D (6 bases). This CDR3 comprises 14 residues. CDR1 and CDR2 (germline): MNHEY, SVGEGT. CDR3 sequence: CASSYLGTNSEAFF. The CDR3 DNA follows: TGTGCCAGCAGTTACCTCGGGACAAACAGTGAAGCTTTCTTT.

This chain connects TRBV7-2 to TRBJ1-5, with D possibly being TRBD1 (5 bases). Trimming took 1 base from V and 6 from J, leaving 13 bases between them. This CDR3 spans 15 amino acids. Germline V gene lookup returns CDR1 SGHTA and CDR2 FQGNSA. DNA for the CDR3: TGTGCCAGCAGCTTAGTGGGGGGGGGGGGTCAGCCCCAGCATTTT. This translates into CASSLVGGGGQPQHF.

The genes are TRBV29-1 and TRBJ1-2; no clear D gene. The CDR3 contains 14 residues. From germline, CDR1 is SQVTM and CDR2 ANQGSEA. Trimming stripped 1 base from V and 6 bases from J, with 15 bases between. DNA of the CDR3: TGCAGCGTTGAAGGGTCGATGGACGGTGATGGCTACACCTTC. Amino acid sequence: CSVEGSMDGDGYTF.

This clonotype was seen repeatedly, ten times or more. The rearrangement links TRBV28 to TRBJ2-4, with D maybe TRBD1 (6 bases). With 7 bases removed from V and 11 bases from J, the gap between germline ends came to 21 bases. There are 14 residues in the CDR3. CDR1 is MDHEN and CDR2 is SYDVKM in the germline V gene. The CDR3 is CASIGGSVGPLQYF. The CDR3 DNA sequence: TGTGCCAGCATAGGGGGATCAGTGGGACCGCTTCAGTACTTC.